This T cell receptor (beta chain) was sequenced for a study of cytomegalovirus exposure and HLA in healthy donors. Findings of the study overall: A reported reduction in N-insertions relative to the roughly 610-donor mean was seen in an Asian-associated ancestry cluster in a later analysis. Other equally common chains were less clonally expanded than HLA-associated TCR beta chains, a later analysis showed. Presence/absence analysis assumed near-uniform sequencing depth across donors. Later, an analysis found that common viral pathogens appeared to be linked with several of the most significant clusters.

As concerns this clone: What it recognizes is unknown.

The CDR3 extends over 18 amino acids. The germline V gene encodes CDR1 SGHVS and CDR2 FQNEAQ. The germline V and J ends were trimmed by 0 bases and 0 bases, with 12 bases remaining between them. In the PCR, 60 Vbeta and 13 Jbeta primers were used. Only in-frame clones appear in the TCRdb table, and some are missing; sequencing was by immunoSEQ multiplex PCR. The sample comprises fewer than 250,000 clones, approximately 78% of which are singletons, and about 3.1% rests with the top ten. Material for sequencing was PBMCs. The receptor was isolated from a man aged 25-45 years in good health and CMV-seronegative. The chain carries TRBV7-8 and TRBJ2-6; D may be TRBD2 (6 bases). The CDR3 DNA sequence: TGTGCCAGCAGCTTAGCGCAACTAGCCTTCTCTGGGGCCAACGTCCTGACTTTC. It yields the protein CASSLAQLAFSGANVLTF.